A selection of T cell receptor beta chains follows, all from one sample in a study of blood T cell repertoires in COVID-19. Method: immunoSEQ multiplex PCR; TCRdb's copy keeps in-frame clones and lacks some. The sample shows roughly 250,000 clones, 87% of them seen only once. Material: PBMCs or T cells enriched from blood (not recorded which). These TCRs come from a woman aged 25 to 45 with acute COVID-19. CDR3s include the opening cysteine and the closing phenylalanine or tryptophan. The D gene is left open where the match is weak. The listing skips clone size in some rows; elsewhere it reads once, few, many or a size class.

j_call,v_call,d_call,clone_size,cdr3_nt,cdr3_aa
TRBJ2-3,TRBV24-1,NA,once,TGTGCCACCAGTGACTTCCGGGGGGCGACCTCTTTGGGCACAGATACGCAGTATTTT,CATSDFRGATSLGTDTQYF
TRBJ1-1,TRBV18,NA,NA,TGTGCCAGCTCACGGACGGGAGTTGAAGCTTTCTTT,CASSRTGVEAFF
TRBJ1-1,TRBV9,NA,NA,TGTGCCAGCAGCCCGAGGCCCCAACCGAACACTGAAGCTTTCTTT,CASSPRPQPNTEAFF
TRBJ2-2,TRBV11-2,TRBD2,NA,TGTGCCAGCAGCTTAGTCGCGGGGGTCACCGGGGAGCTGTTTTTT,CASSLVAGVTGELFF
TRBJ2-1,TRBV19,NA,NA,TGTGCCAGTAGTGTTGCGTCCTACAATGAGCAGTTCTTC,CASSVASYNEQFF
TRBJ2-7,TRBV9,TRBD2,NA,TGTGCCAGCAAAGTGGCGGGGGGAATATACGAGCAGTACTTC,CASKVAGGIYEQYF
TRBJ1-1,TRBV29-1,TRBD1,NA,TGCAGCGTCCGCCCAGGGGGGAACACTGAAGCTTTCTTT,CSVRPGGNTEAFF
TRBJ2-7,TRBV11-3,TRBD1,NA,TGTGCCAGCAGCTTAGGGACAGGACACTACGAGCAGTACTTC,CASSLGTGHYEQYF
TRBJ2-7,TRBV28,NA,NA,TGTGCCAGCAGTTCCAATCGACAGAGATCCTACGAGCAGTACTTC,CASSSNRQRSYEQYF
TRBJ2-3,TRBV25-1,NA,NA,TGTGCCAGCAGTGGTGCGGGCAGTTTTGTAGATACGCAGTATTTT,CASSGAGSFVDTQYF
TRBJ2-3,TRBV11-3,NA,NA,TGTGCCAGCAGCTCGCAGGGGTCAGATACGCAGTATTTT,CASSSQGSDTQYF
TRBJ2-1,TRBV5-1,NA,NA,TGCGCCAGCAGCTTGGACAGTTCTTTTGAGCAGTTCTTC,CASSLDSSFEQFF
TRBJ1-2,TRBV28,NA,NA,TGTGCCAGCAGTTTGCAGGGTTATGGCTACACCTTC,CASSLQGYGYTF
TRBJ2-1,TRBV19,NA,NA,TGTGCCAGTAGTGATGTAGTCCAGGAAAATTACAATGAGCAGTTCTTC,CASSDVVQENYNEQFF
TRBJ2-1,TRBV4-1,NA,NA,TGCGCCAGCAGCCAAGAAGGAATGGAGGTCAATGAGCAGTTCTTC,CASSQEGMEVNEQFF
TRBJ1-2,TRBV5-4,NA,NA,TGTGCCAGCAGCTTGCGTGGTCAGAACTATGGCTACACCTTC,CASSLRGQNYGYTF
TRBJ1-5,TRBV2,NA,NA,TGTGCCAGCAGTCCCGGAGGGAGCGAGCAGCCCCAGCATTTT,CASSPGGSEQPQHF
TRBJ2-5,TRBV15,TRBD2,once,TGTGCCACCAGCAGAGATCGAGACCGGGGACTAGAAGGTTATCTAGAGACCCAGTACTTC,CATSRDRDRGLEGYLETQYF
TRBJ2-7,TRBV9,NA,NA,TGTGCCAGCAGCCCCCACATTAAGGGGCAAGAGCAGTACTTC,CASSPHIKGQEQYF
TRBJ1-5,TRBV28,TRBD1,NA,TGTGCCAGTCTTGACAGGGATGATCAGCCCCAGCATTTT,CASLDRDDQPQHF
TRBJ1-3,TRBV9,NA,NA,TGTGCCAGCAGCCTCGGGACTCGCGGCACTGGAAACACCATATATTTT,CASSLGTRGTGNTIYF
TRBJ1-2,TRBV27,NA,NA,TGTGCCAGCAGTTTATCGCAGGGAGGAGTTTATGGCTACACCTTC,CASSLSQGGVYGYTF
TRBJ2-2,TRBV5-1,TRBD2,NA,TGCGCCAGCAGCAGAGCGGGGGGGAACACCGGGGAGCTGTTTTTT,CASSRAGGNTGELFF
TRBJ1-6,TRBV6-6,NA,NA,TGTGCCAGCAGGGGAGGGGGGGCTGATAATTCACCCCTCCACTTT,CASRGGGADNSPLHF
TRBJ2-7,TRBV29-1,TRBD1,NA,TGCAGCGTGGGCGGACAGGCTCTAACCTCTGAGCAGTACTTC,CSVGGQALTSEQYF
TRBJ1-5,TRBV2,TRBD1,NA,TGTGCCAGCAGTTGGGACAGAAGCAATCAGCCCCAGCATTTT,CASSWDRSNQPQHF
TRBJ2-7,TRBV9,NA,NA,TGTGCCAGCAGCCCAGACTACAGGGTTGCGTACGAGCAGTACTTC,CASSPDYRVAYEQYF
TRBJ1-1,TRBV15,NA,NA,TGTGCCACCAGGGGCGGGGTCTCCACTGAAGCTTTCTTT,CATRGGVSTEAFF
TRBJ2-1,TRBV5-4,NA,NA,TGTGCCAGCAGCTTTTCAGGGGCAGGCAATAGTGAGCAGTTCTTC,CASSFSGAGNSEQFF
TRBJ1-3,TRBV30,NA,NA,TGTGCCTGGAGTGTACCGCAAGGGGGGGTGGGAAACACCATATATTTT,CAWSVPQGGVGNTIYF
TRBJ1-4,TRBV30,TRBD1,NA,TGTGCCTGGATGGGACAGTTTGAAAAACTGTTTTTT,CAWMGQFEKLFF
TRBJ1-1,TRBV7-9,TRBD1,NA,TGTGCCAGCAGTACCGGAACAGGGGTCACTGAAGCTTTCTTT,CASSTGTGVTEAFF
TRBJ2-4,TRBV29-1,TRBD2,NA,TGCAGCGTTGGGGGCGGGGGTACCATAGCCAAAAACATTCAGTACTTC,CSVGGGGTIAKNIQYF
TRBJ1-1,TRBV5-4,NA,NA,TGTGCCAGCAGCTTGGGGCACATCCAGAACACTGAAGCTTTCTTT,CASSLGHIQNTEAFF
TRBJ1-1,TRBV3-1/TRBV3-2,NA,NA,TGTGCCAGCAGCCAAGATTTAGAACCCAGGGGCTGGGGGATGAACACTGAAGCTTTCTTT,CASSQDLEPRGWGMNTEAFF
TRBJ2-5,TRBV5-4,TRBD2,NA,TGTGCCAGCAGTTCAAAAATAGCGGGGGATAGGGAGACCCAGTACTTC,CASSSKIAGDRETQYF
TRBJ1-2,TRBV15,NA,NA,TGTGCCACCAGCAGAGATAGGACTTCCGACTATGGCTACACCTTC,CATSRDRTSDYGYTF